A selection of T cell receptor beta chains follows, all from one sample in a study of circulating CD8 cells and anti-PD-1 response in melanoma. One entry per CDR3 protein results from TCRdb running MiXCR on the reads. The sample yields 300 to 400 distinct CDR3 sequences, about 15% seen once. The sequences come from CD8+ T cells from PBMCs, collected at baseline or after one month of anti-PD-1 therapy (not recorded which). These receptors all come from a human donor with melanoma. Each CDR3 is given without its conserved first and last residue. The order of the fields is D gene, J gene, clone size, V gene, CDR3 protein. D genes are given only for firm matches. Rows give clone size only sometimes, using once, few, many, or a class for an expanded clone.

D: NA
J: TRBJ2-1
size: NA
V: TRBV24-1
CDR3: ATSDLRGGEQF

D: NA
J: TRBJ2-1
size: NA
V: TRBV28
CDR3: ASRTGLSSYNEQF

D: TRBD2
J: TRBJ2-1
size: large
V: TRBV2
CDR3: ASPGLVANEQF

D: TRBD2
J: TRBJ2-1
size: medium-sized
V: TRBV20-1
CDR3: SAPGLAGDLYNEQF

D: TRBD2
J: TRBJ2-2
size: medium-sized
V: TRBV2
CDR3: ASSDIRTSTGELF

D: TRBD1
J: TRBJ2-2
size: few
V: TRBV28
CDR3: ASRAPGQGVTGELF

D: TRBD1
J: TRBJ2-1
size: medium-sized
V: TRBV20-1
CDR3: SARDEGQGTYNEQF

D: NA
J: TRBJ2-7
size: medium-sized
V: TRBV20-1
CDR3: SARIDYSGLLDEQY

D: NA
J: TRBJ1-5
size: NA
V: TRBV7-9
CDR3: ASSQTGSGPQH

D: TRBD1
J: TRBJ2-7
size: medium-sized
V: TRBV20-1
CDR3: SAAGTGFSYEQY

D: NA
J: TRBJ2-7
size: medium-sized
V: TRBV7-9
CDR3: ASSPRDGPYEQY

D: TRBD1
J: TRBJ2-7
size: large
V: TRBV2
CDR3: ASSLSTGAQSSYEQY

D: NA
J: TRBJ2-7
size: large
V: TRBV27
CDR3: ASSPTVAAEQY

D: TRBD2
J: TRBJ2-7
size: medium-sized
V: TRBV27
CDR3: ASSPRSGRGPYEQY

D: NA
J: TRBJ1-1
size: NA
V: TRBV4-3
CDR3: ASSQPRGLTTEAF

D: TRBD1
J: TRBJ1-6
size: NA
V: TRBV7-2
CDR3: ASSLADRGYNSPLH

D: TRBD1
J: TRBJ1-3
size: medium-sized
V: TRBV20-1
CDR3: SARDRDRSGNTIY

D: TRBD1
J: TRBJ2-5
size: NA
V: TRBV28
CDR3: ASSHFGTGGRETQY

D: NA
J: TRBJ2-1
size: medium-sized
V: TRBV27
CDR3: ASSILGNEQF

D: NA
J: TRBJ2-7
size: medium-sized
V: TRBV4-1
CDR3: ASSQERSSGEQY

D: NA
J: TRBJ2-1
size: medium-sized
V: TRBV4-1
CDR3: ASSQDPWTGEQF

D: NA
J: TRBJ2-7
size: large
V: TRBV27
CDR3: ASSFTVAYEQY

D: NA
J: TRBJ2-3
size: NA
V: TRBV18
CDR3: ASSPLGTDTQY

D: TRBD2
J: TRBJ2-5
size: medium-sized
V: TRBV12-3/TRBV12-4
CDR3: ASSLGLAGWGQETQY

D: TRBD2
J: TRBJ2-1
size: medium-sized
V: TRBV5-1
CDR3: ASQTTSGGYNEQF

D: NA
J: TRBJ2-1
size: large
V: TRBV15
CDR3: ATSRAWGADSDEQF

D: TRBD2
J: TRBJ2-3
size: NA
V: TRBV27
CDR3: ASSPGLAGTDTQY

D: TRBD2
J: TRBJ2-3
size: medium-sized
V: TRBV2
CDR3: ASRRTSGRFTDTQY

D: NA
J: TRBJ2-7
size: medium-sized
V: TRBV5-1
CDR3: ASSSVLGQGVSSYEQY

D: NA
J: TRBJ2-7
size: large
V: TRBV11-2
CDR3: ASRDPGQDYEQY

D: TRBD1
J: TRBJ1-5
size: medium-sized
V: TRBV28
CDR3: ASRGTASNQPQH

D: NA
J: TRBJ2-1
size: medium-sized
V: TRBV25-1
CDR3: ASSAGVWNEQF

D: TRBD2
J: TRBJ2-7
size: large
V: TRBV7-8
CDR3: ASSLATGTSGPWGYEQY

D: TRBD2
J: TRBJ2-5
size: medium-sized
V: TRBV12-5
CDR3: ASDPQGLAGWETQY

D: NA
J: TRBJ2-3
size: medium-sized
V: TRBV14
CDR3: ASSRSAGTLTYTDTQY

D: NA
J: TRBJ2-7
size: medium-sized
V: TRBV4-3
CDR3: ASSLHPGETYEQY

D: TRBD2
J: TRBJ2-2
size: medium-sized
V: TRBV29-1
CDR3: SVEEGVSGSSGELF

D: NA
J: TRBJ1-2
size: medium-sized
V: TRBV2
CDR3: ASRETGFNYGYT

D: TRBD1
J: TRBJ2-1
size: NA
V: TRBV7-8
CDR3: ASSLAPGQGGEQF

D: TRBD1
J: TRBJ2-5
size: large
V: TRBV28
CDR3: ASSPGQGMEGSVQETQY

D: TRBD2
J: TRBJ2-1
size: medium-sized
V: TRBV7-3
CDR3: ASSSRTSGHNEQF

D: NA
J: TRBJ2-2
size: medium-sized
V: TRBV6-5
CDR3: ASSWNIGGELF

D: TRBD2
J: TRBJ2-1
size: few
V: TRBV4-3
CDR3: ASSQDPASGHNEQF

D: NA
J: TRBJ1-5
size: medium-sized
V: TRBV28
CDR3: ASGRANQPQH